This is a list of T cell receptor beta chains from one sample in a study of beta chain features in type 1 diabetes. Sequenced by immunoSEQ multiplex PCR; TCRdb stores in-frame clones only, minus some. The table has around 160,000 clones, about 10% seen once. Sequenced input: central memory CD4+ T cells from blood. The receptors come from a woman aged 25 to 39 with type 1 diabetes. CDR3s include the opening cysteine and the closing phenylalanine or tryptophan. A D gene is named only where the DNA matches it firmly. Size tells how often a clone was seen (once, few, many) or the class of an expanded clone, and some rows leave it out.

j_gene,v_gene,d_gene,abundance,CDR3nt,CDR3aa
TRBJ1-1,TRBV6-6,TRBD1,few,TGTGCCAGCATGTCATCAGGGGGTTCGTGGACTGAAGCTTTCTTT,CASMSSGGSWTEAFF
TRBJ1-1,TRBV2,TRBD1,few,TGTGCCAGCAGTGACCGGACAGGGGGGAACACTGAAGCTTTCTTT,CASSDRTGGNTEAFF
TRBJ1-1,TRBV12-5,TRBD1,.,TGTGCTAGTGGTCAGGGGGCCGTCACTGAAGCTTTCTTT,CASGQGAVTEAFF
TRBJ1-1,TRBV30,.,.,TGTGCCTGGAGTGTAAGGACAGAGGAGGCTTTCTTT,CAWSVRTEEAFF
TRBJ1-2,TRBV4-1,.,few,TGCGCCAGCAGCCCCCAGGGTTTGGGAGGCTACACCTTC,CASSPQGLGGYTF
TRBJ1-4,TRBV6-5,.,few,TGTGCCAGCATGAGGTCACAAAATGAAAAACTGTTTTTT,CASMRSQNEKLFF
TRBJ2-5,TRBV11-1,.,few,TGTGCCAGCAGCACCAGGTCCGAAGAGACCCAGTACTTC,CASSTRSEETQYF
TRBJ2-3,TRBV27,TRBD2,few,TGTGCCAGCAGTTTAGGCCTCCTAGCGGGAATGGCAGATACGCAGTATTTT,CASSLGLLAGMADTQYF
TRBJ2-3,TRBV25-1,TRBD2,.,TGTGCCACGCGACTAGCGGGAGCGGGAGATACGCAGTATTTT,CATRLAGAGDTQYF
TRBJ1-5,TRBV6-1,.,few,TGTGCCAGCGTTCATGTGGGCCCCAATCAGCCCCAGCATTTT,CASVHVGPNQPQHF
TRBJ1-5,TRBV6-1,.,few,TGTGCCAGCAGCGGGACAAGGGATCAGCCCCAGCATTTT,CASSGTRDQPQHF
TRBJ1-4,TRBV5-1,TRBD1,few,TGCGCCAGCGGCCGGGACAGGGGTGAAAAACTGTTTTTT,CASGRDRGEKLFF
TRBJ1-5,TRBV28,.,.,TGTGCCAGCAGCTTAACAGGGAACGGCAATCAGCCCCAGCATTTT,CASSLTGNGNQPQHF
TRBJ2-5,TRBV11-2,TRBD2,few,TGTGCCAGCAGCCCCCGCGTAGCGGGAGAGACCCAGTACTTC,CASSPRVAGETQYF
TRBJ1-1,TRBV4-1,TRBD1,.,TGCGCCAGCAGCCGGGTACAGGGGACCACTGAAGCTTTCTTT,CASSRVQGTTEAFF
TRBJ2-5,TRBV11-2,TRBD1,.,TGTGCCAGCAGCAAGGACAGGGAAGAGACCCAGTACTTC,CASSKDREETQYF
TRBJ2-2,TRBV9,TRBD2,.,TGTGCCAGCAGCGGGACTAGCGGTCTCCCCGGGGAGCTGTTTTTT,CASSGTSGLPGELFF
TRBJ2-5,TRBV5-1,.,few,TGCGCCAGCAGCGTAGACAGGCCGGAGACCCAGTACTTC,CASSVDRPETQYF
TRBJ1-2,TRBV2,TRBD1,few,TGTGCCAGCAGAGAAGGACAGGGGGCGAACGGCTACACCTTC,CASREGQGANGYTF
TRBJ1-4,TRBV7-2,.,few,TGTGCCAGCAGCCCTCGCCGAACGGGCCAGGGCGGCGAAAAACTGTTTTTT,CASSPRRTGQGGEKLFF
TRBJ2-3,TRBV11-3,TRBD2,few,TGTGCCAGCAGCTATAGCGGGATGGGTCGGGCAGATACGCAGTATTTT,CASSYSGMGRADTQYF
TRBJ2-7,TRBV28,.,.,TGTGCCAGCAGTTCGGACAGAGACTCCTACGAGCAGTACTTC,CASSSDRDSYEQYF
TRBJ1-5,TRBV19,TRBD1,.,TGTGCCACATCCCCCGGGACAGGGGGAGGTCAGCCCCAGCATTTT,CATSPGTGGGQPQHF
TRBJ2-1,TRBV5-1,TRBD1,.,TGCGCCAGCAGGTCTGGACAGGGAGTCGGTGAGCAGTTCTTC,CASRSGQGVGEQFF
TRBJ2-7,TRBV7-8,TRBD2,few,TGTGCCAGCAGCTTAGTTCCTAGCGGGACCTACGAGCAGTACTTC,CASSLVPSGTYEQYF
TRBJ2-1,TRBV7-3,TRBD1,.,TGTGCCAGCAGCTTAAGGCCACAGGGGAGCTACAATGAGCAGTTCTTC,CASSLRPQGSYNEQFF
TRBJ2-1,TRBV10-3,.,many,TGTGCCATCAGTGGTGGCATCCTCAATGAGCAGTTCTTC,CAISGGILNEQFF
TRBJ1-1,TRBV18,TRBD1,few,TGTGCCAGCTCACCACCTCAGGGGGACACTGAAGCTTTCTTT,CASSPPQGDTEAFF
TRBJ2-5,TRBV2,TRBD1,.,TGTGCCAGCAGTCCCGACAGGGCTCTGGAGACCCAGTACTTC,CASSPDRALETQYF
TRBJ1-2,TRBV6-5,TRBD1,.,TGTGCCAGCAGTACCCGGGACAGACCCGGCTACACCTTC,CASSTRDRPGYTF
TRBJ1-4,TRBV29-1,TRBD1,.,TGCAGCGTTAGGACAGGGGATGAAAAACTGTTTTTT,CSVRTGDEKLFF
TRBJ2-1,TRBV5-1,TRBD2,few,TGCGCCAGCAGCTTGGATACCTCTCTAGCGGGAGGGACCTACAATGAGCAGTTCTTC,CASSLDTSLAGGTYNEQFF
TRBJ1-4,TRBV7-9,TRBD1,.,TGTGCCAGCAGCTCCGGACAGGGAGGTGAAAAACTGTTTTTT,CASSSGQGGEKLFF
TRBJ1-5,TRBV28,TRBD1,few,TGTGCCAGCAGTCTTCCGGGACAGGGACTAAATCAGCCCCAGCATTTT,CASSLPGQGLNQPQHF
TRBJ2-1,TRBV2,.,few,TGTGCCAGCACCCGGACAGATTACAATGAGCAGTTCTTC,CASTRTDYNEQFF
TRBJ2-5,TRBV6-6,.,few,TGTGCCAGCACCAAGGGGGGAGGGGTTGAGACCCAGTACTTC,CASTKGGGVETQYF
TRBJ2-4,TRBV30,.,few,TGTGCCTGGAGGTCGTCAGGGGACATTCAGTACTTC,CAWRSSGDIQYF
TRBJ2-5,TRBV4-1,.,.,TGCGCCAGCAGTCCCTTCGGCAGCGAAGAGACCCAGTACTTC,CASSPFGSEETQYF
TRBJ2-7,TRBV2,TRBD2,.,TGTGCCAGCAGGGGGGGTCTAGCGGGCTCCTACGAGCAGTACTTC,CASRGGLAGSYEQYF
TRBJ2-3,TRBV7-3,TRBD2,few,TGTGCCAGCAGCCCCCAACTAGCGGGAGGCACAGATACGCAGTATTTT,CASSPQLAGGTDTQYF
TRBJ2-7,TRBV4-1,TRBD2,few,TGCGCCAGCAGCTTCCAGACTAGCGGGAAATACGAGCAGTACTTC,CASSFQTSGKYEQYF
TRBJ1-2,TRBV6-1,.,.,TGTGCCAGCAGTGAAACAGGGAACTATGGCTACACCTTC,CASSETGNYGYTF
TRBJ2-5,TRBV18,.,.,TGTGCCAGCTCACCACCGACGGGAGAGACCCAGTACTTC,CASSPPTGETQYF
TRBJ1-2,TRBV2,TRBD1,.,TGTGCCAGCAGTCAGACAGGGAACGGCTACACCTTC,CASSQTGNGYTF
TRBJ1-5,TRBV6-6,.,many,TGTGCCAGCAGTTACTCGACAGGCGGACAGCCCCAGCATTTT,CASSYSTGGQPQHF
TRBJ2-2,TRBV29-1,.,.,TGCAGCGTTTCCCCGCAGGGAGGTGGCACCGGGGAGCTGTTTTTT,CSVSPQGGGTGELFF
TRBJ2-7,TRBV7-9,TRBD2,.,TGTGCCAGCAGCTTAGGGGGGACTAGCTACGAGCAGTACTTC,CASSLGGTSYEQYF
TRBJ1-1,TRBV28,TRBD1,many,TGTGCCAGCAGTATATCCGGGACAGGGAGCGATCAAGCTTTCTTT,CASSISGTGSDQAFF
TRBJ2-1,TRBV5-1,TRBD2,few,TGCGCCAGCAGCTTGGGGGAGGGCCTTGATGAGCAGTTCTTC,CASSLGEGLDEQFF
TRBJ1-2,TRBV9,TRBD1,.,TGTGCCAGCAGCGTAGCGAGACAGGGGGCAAGTGGCTACACCTTC,CASSVARQGASGYTF
TRBJ2-3,TRBV7-2,.,few,TGTGCCAGCAGCCCCCGAGGTAGCGGCACAGATACGCAGTATTTT,CASSPRGSGTDTQYF
TRBJ1-1,TRBV7-9,.,.,TGTGCCAGCAGCTTAAACAGGAACACTGAAGCTTTCTTT,CASSLNRNTEAFF
TRBJ1-5,TRBV4-1,.,.,TGCGCCAGCAGCCAAGCCCCCGGGGACAATCAGCCCCAGCATTTT,CASSQAPGDNQPQHF